The present T cell receptor beta chain was sequenced within a study of blood T cell repertoires in COVID-19. Study at large: The United States, Italy and Spain supplied acute and convalescent COVID-19 samples. Sample material is recorded as cDNA or gDNA derived from T cells, B-cell-depleted T cells, or PBMCs.

CDR3 size: 13 residues. Germline CDR1 MDHEN, CDR2 SYDVKM. The V gene lost 10 bases and the J gene lost 4 bases, with 16 bases spanning the gap. In the authors' workflow: From reference gene primer amplification, estimates of nucleated cell counts were derived. The method was immunoSEQ multiplex PCR; TCRdb's version includes in-frame clones alone and lacks a portion of them. Clone size and V and J calls were adopted from that table, with D and trimming inferred from the DNA. The sample gives some 270,000 clones, 86% of which show up once; under 2% is in the top ten. The chain recombines TRBV28 with TRBJ2-5; the D gene is possibly TRBD2 (5 bases). Sequencing was done on a sample of peripheral blood. The sequence was obtained from a woman aged 60-75 years who had recovered from COVID-19. The CDR3, as DNA: TGTGCCACGCGACTATGGGTAGGAGAGACCCAGTACTTC. Its translation: CATRLWVGETQYF.